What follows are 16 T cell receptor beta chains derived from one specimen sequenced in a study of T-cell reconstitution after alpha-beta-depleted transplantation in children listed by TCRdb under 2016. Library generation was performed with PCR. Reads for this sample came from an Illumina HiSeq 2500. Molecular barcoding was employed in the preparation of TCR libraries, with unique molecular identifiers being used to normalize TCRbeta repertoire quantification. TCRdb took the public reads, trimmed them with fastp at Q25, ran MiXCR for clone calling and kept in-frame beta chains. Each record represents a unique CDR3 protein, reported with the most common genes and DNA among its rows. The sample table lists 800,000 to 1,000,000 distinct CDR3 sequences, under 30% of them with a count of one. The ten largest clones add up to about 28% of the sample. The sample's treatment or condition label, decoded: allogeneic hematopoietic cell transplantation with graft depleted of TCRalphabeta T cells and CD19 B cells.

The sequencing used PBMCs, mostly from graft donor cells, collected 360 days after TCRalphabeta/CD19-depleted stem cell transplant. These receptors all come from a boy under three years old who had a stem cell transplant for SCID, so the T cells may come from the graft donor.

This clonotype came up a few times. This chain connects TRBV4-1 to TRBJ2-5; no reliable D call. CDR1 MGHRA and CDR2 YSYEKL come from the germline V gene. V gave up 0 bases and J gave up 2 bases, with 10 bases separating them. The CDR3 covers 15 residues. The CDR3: CASSQDNGGQETQYF. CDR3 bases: TGCGCCAGCAGCCAAGATAACGGCGGACAAGAGACCCAGTACTTC.

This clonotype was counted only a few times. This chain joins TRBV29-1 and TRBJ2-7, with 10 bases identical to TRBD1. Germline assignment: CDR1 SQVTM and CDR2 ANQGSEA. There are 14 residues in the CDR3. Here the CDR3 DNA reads TGCAGTGTTTTCACCCGGGACAGGGGCTACGAGCAGTACTTC. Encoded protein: CSVFTRDRGYEQYF.

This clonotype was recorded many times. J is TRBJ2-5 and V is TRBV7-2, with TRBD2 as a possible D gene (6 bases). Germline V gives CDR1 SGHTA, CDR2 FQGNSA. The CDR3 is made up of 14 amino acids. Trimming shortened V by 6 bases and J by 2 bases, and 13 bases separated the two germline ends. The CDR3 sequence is CASSRLGGQETQYF. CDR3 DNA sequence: TGTGCCAGCAGTCGTCTTGGGGGGCAAGAGACCCAGTACTTC.

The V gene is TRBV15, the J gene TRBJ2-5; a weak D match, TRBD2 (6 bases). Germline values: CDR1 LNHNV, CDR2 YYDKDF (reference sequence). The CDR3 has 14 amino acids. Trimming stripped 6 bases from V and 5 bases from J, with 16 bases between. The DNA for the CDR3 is TGTGCCACCAGAGAACTAGGAGGAGGGGAGACCCAGTACTTC. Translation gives CATRELGGGETQYF. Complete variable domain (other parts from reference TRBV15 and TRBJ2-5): DAMVIQNPRYQVTQFGKPVTLSCSQTLNHNVMYWYQQKSSQAPKLLFHYYDKDFNNEADTPDNFQSRRPNTSFCFLDIRSPGLGDTAMYLCATRELGGGETQYFGPGTRLLVL.

This CDR3 is CASSQAQLPLGEQYF. CDR3 sequence (DNA): TGCGCCAGCAGCCAAGCACAACTACCCCTCGGCGAGCAGTACTTC. This rearrangement joins TRBV4-3 to TRBJ2-7; D not resolved. This CDR3 is built from 15 residues. Germline V gives CDR1 LGHNA, CDR2 YSLEER. V was shortened by 1 base and J by 6 bases, with 16 bases between the two germline ends.

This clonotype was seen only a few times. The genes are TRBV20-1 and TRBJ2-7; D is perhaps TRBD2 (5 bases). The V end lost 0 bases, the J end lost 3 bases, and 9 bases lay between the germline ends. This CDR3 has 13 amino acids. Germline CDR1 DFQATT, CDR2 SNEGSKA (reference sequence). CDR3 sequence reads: CSAREGLIYEQYF. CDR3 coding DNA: TGCAGTGCTAGAGAAGGACTCATCTACGAGCAGTACTTC.

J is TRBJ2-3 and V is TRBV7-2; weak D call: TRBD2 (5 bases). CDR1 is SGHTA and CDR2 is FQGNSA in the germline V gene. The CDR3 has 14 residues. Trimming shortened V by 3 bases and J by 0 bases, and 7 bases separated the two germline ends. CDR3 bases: TGTGCCAGCAGCTTCACTAGGAGCACAGATACGCAGTATTTT. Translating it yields CASSFTRSTDTQYF. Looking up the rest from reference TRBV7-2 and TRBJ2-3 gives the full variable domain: GAGVSQSPSNKVTEKGKDVELRCDPISGHTALYWYRQSLGQGLEFLIYFQGNSAPDKSGLPSDRFSAERTGGSVSTLTIQRTQQEDSAVYLCASSFTRSTDTQYFGPGTRLTVL.

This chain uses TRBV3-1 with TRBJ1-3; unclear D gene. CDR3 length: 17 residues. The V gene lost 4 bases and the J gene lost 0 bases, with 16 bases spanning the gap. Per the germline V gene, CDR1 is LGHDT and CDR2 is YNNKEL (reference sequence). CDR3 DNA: TGTGCCAGCAGCCTTCGTTTGGGAATTCGCTCTGGAAACACCATATATTTT. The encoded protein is CASSLRLGIRSGNTIYF.

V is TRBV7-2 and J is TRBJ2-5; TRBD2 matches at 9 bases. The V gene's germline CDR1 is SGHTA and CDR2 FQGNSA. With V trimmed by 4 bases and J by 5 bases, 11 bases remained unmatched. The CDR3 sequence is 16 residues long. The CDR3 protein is CASSSGTSPVEETQYF. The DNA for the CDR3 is TGTGCCAGCAGCTCAGGGACTAGCCCTGTGGAGGAGACCCAGTACTTC. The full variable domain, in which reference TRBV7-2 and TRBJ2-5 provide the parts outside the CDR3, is GAGVSQSPSNKVTEKGKDVELRCDPISGHTALYWYRQSLGQGLEFLIYFQGNSAPDKSGLPSDRFSAERTGGSVSTLTIQRTQQEDSAVYLCASSSGTSPVEETQYFGPGTRLLVL.

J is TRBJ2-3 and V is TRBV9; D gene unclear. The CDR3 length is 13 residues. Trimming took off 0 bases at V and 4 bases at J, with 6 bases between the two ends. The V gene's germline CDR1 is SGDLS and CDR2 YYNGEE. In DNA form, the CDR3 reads TGTGCCAGCAGCGTAGCTGACCCAGATACGCAGTATTTT. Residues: CASSVADPDTQYF. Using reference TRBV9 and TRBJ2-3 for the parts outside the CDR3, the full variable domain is DSGVTQTPKHLITATGQRVTLRCSPRSGDLSVYWYQQSLDQGLQFLIQYYNGEERAKGNILERFSAQQFPDLHSELNLSSLELGDSALYFCASSVADPDTQYFGPGTRLTVL.

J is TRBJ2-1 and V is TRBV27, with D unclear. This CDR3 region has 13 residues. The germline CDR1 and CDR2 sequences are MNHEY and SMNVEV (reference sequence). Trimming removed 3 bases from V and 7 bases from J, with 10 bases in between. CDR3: CASSFTSQNEQFF. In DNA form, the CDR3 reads TGTGCCAGCAGTTTTACCTCCCAAAATGAGCAGTTCTTC.

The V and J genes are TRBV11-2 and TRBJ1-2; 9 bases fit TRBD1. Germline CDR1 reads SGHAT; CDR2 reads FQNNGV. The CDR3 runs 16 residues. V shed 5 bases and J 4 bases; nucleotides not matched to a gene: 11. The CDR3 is CASSPTSTGGGYGYTF. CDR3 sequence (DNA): TGTGCCAGCAGCCCTACCTCGACAGGGGGTGGCTATGGCTACACCTTC.

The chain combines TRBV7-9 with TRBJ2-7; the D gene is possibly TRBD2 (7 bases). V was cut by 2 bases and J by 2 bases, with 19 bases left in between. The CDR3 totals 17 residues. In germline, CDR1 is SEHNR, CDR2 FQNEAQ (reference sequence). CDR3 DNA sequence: TGTGCCAGCAGCTTAAGCGGGACACGAAACACTCCCTACGAGCAGTACTTC. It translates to CASSLSGTRNTPYEQYF.

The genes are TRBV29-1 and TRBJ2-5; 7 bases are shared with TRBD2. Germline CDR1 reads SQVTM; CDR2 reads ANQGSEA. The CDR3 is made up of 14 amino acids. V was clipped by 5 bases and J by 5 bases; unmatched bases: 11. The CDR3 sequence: CSVSHGAGVETQYF. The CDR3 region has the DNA TGCAGCGTTTCACACGGGGCGGGGGTTGAGACCCAGTACTTC.

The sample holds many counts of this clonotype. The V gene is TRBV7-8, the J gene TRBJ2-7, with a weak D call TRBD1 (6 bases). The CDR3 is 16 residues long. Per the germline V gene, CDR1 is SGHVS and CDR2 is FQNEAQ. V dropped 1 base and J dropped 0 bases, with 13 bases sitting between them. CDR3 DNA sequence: TGTGCCAGCAGCTTAGGAGCCGGGACAAACTCCTACGAGCAGTACTTC. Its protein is CASSLGAGTNSYEQYF.

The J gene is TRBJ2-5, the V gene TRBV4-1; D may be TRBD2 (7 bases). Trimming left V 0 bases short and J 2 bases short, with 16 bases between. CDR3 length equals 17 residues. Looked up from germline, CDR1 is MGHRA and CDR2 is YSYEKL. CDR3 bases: TGCGCCAGCAGCCAAGATACGGGGGGCTATAATCAAGAGACCCAGTACTTC. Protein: CASSQDTGGYNQETQYF.